Detailed here is one T cell receptor (beta chain). This sample stems from a study of blood T cell repertoires in COVID-19. Under the authors' procedure: Reference gene primer amplification in the assay estimated nucleated cell counts. This table comes from immunoSEQ multiplex PCR, and its TCRdb copy is limited to in-frame clones, with some not included. V, J and clone size were drawn from that table, and D and trimming were deduced from the DNA. The sample carries 190,000 or so clones, about 90% recorded once. The germline V gene has CDR1 SNHLY and CDR2 FYNNEI. The CDR3 is 13 residues long. V was pared by 4 bases and J by 6 bases, with 6 bases of the junction left unmatched. Assignments of participants to cohorts depended upon their own reported clinical history.

The chain couples TRBV2 to TRBJ2-7; 7 nucleotides agree with TRBD1. Sequenced: PBMCs or T cells enriched from blood (not recorded which). This TCR came from a man aged 25 to 40 who had recovered from COVID-19. The CDR3 reads CASSGQGEGEQYF. In DNA, the CDR3 is TGTGCCAGCAGTGGACAGGGAGAAGGCGAGCAGTACTTC.